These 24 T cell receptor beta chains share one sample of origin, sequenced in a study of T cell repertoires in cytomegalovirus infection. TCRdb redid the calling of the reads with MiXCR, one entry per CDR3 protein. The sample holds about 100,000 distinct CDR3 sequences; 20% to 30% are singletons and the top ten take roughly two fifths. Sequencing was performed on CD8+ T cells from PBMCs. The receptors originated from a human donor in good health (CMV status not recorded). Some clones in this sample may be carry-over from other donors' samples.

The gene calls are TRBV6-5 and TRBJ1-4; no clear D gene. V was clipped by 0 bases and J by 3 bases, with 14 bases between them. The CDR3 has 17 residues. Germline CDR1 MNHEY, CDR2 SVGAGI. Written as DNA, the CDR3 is TGTGCCAGCAGTTACTCGGGATTAGGGCAATCTAATGAAAAACTGTTTTTT. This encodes CASSYSGLGQSNEKLFF.

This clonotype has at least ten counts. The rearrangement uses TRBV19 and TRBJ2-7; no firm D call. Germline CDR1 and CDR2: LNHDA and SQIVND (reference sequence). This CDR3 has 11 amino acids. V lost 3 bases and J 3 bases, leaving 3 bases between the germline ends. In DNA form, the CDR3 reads TGTGCCAGTAGTATCGGCTACGAGCAGTACTTC. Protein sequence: CASSIGYEQYF.

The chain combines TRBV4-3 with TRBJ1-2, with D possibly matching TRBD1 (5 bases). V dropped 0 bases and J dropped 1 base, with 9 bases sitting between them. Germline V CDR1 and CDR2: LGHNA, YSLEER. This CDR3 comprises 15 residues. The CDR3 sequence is CASSQDPTVNYGYTF. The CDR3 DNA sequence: TGCGCCAGCAGCCAAGATCCGACAGTTAACTATGGCTACACCTTC.

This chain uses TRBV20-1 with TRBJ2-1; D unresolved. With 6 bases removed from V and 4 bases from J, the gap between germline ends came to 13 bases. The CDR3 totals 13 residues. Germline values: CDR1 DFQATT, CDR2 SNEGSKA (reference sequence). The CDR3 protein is CSASLGIYNEQFF. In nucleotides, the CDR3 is TGCAGTGCCTCTTTGGGTATTTACAATGAGCAGTTCTTC.

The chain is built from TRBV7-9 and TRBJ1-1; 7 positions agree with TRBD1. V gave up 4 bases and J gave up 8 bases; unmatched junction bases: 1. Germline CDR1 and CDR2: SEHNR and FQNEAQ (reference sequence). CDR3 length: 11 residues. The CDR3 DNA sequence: TGTGCCAGCAGCTGGGACAGCGAAGCTTTCTTT. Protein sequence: CASSWDSEAFF.

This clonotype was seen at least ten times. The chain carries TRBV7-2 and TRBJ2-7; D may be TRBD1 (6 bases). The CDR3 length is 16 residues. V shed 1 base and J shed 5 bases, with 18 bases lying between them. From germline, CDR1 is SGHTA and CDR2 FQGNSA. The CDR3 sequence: CASSLVTGHPRDEQYF. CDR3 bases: TGTGCCAGCAGCTTAGTGACAGGCCACCCGAGGGACGAGCAGTACTTC. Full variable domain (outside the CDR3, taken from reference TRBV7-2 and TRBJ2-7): GAGVSQSPSNKVTEKGKDVELRCDPISGHTALYWYRQSLGQGLEFLIYFQGNSAPDKSGLPSDRFSAERTGGSVSTLTIQRTQQEDSAVYLCASSLVTGHPRDEQYFGPGTRLTVT.

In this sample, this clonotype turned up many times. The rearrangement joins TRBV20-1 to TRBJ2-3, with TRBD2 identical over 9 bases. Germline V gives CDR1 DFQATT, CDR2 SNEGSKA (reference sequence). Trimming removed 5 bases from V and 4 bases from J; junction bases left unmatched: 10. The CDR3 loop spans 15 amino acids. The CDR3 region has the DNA TGCAGTGCTGCCGGGACTAGCCAAGACCCAGATACGCAGTATTTT. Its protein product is CSAAGTSQDPDTQYF.

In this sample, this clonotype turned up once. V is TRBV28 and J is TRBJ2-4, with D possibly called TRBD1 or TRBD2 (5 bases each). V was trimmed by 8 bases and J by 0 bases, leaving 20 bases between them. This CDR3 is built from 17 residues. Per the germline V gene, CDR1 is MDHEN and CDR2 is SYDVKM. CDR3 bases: TGTGCCAGCGGAATCTTCCGGGACGGGATAGCCAAAAACATTCAGTACTTC. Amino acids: CASGIFRDGIAKNIQYF.

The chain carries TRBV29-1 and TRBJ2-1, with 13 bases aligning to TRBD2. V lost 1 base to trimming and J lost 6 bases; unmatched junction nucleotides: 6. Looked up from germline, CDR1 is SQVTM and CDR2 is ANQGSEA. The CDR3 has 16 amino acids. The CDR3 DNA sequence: TGCAGCGTTGAAGGCGGACTAGCGGGAGCCCCCAATGAGCAGTTCTTC. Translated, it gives CSVEGGLAGAPNEQFF.

The CDR3 bases are TGTGCCAGCAGCCCCGACTCAGGGGGCGACTATGGCTACACCTTC. It is translated as CASSPDSGGDYGYTF. The chain recombines TRBV7-3 with TRBJ1-2; TRBD1 aligns across 8 bases. V was pared by 5 bases and J by 3 bases, with 8 bases of the junction left unmatched. The length of the CDR3 is 15 residues. The germline gives CDR1 SGHTA, CDR2 FQGTGA.

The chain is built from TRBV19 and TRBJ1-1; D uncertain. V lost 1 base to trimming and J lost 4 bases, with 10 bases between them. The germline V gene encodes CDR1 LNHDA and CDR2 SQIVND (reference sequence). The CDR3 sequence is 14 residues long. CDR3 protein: CASSIGSGSTEAFF. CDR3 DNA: TGTGCCAGTAGTATAGGGTCCGGGAGCACTGAAGCTTTCTTT.

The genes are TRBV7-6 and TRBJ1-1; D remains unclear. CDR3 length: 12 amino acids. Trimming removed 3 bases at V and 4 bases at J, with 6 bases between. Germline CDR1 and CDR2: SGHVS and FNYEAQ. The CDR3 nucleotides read TGTGCCAGCAGCTTCACGGCCACTGAAGCTTTCTTT. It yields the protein CASSFTATEAFF. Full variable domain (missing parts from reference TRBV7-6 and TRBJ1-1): GAGVSQSPRYKVTKRGQDVALRCDPISGHVSLYWYRQALGQGPEFLTYFNYEAQQDKSGLPNDRFSAERPEGSISTLTIQRTEQRDSAMYRCASSFTATEAFFGQGTRLTVV.

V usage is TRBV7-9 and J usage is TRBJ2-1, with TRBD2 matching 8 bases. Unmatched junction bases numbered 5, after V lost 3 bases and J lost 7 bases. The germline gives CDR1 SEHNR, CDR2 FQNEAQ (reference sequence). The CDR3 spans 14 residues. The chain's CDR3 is CASSLGAGGNEQFF. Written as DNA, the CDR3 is TGTGCCAGCAGCTTGGGCGCGGGGGGTAATGAGCAGTTCTTC.

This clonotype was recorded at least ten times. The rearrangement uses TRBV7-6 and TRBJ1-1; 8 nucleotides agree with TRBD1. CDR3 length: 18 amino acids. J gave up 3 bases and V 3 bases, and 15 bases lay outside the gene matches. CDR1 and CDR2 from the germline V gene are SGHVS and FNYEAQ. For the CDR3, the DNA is TGTGCCAGCAGCTTCCCGGACAGGGAGAGAATTGGATACACTGAAGCTTTCTTT. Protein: CASSFPDRERIGYTEAFF.

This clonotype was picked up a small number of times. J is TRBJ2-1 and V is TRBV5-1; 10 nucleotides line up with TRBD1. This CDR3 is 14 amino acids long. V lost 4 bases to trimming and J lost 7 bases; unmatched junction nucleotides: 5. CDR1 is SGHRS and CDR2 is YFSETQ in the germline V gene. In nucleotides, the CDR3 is TGCGCCAGCAGCGCCGGGACAGGGGTTAATGAGCAGTTCTTC. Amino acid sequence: CASSAGTGVNEQFF.

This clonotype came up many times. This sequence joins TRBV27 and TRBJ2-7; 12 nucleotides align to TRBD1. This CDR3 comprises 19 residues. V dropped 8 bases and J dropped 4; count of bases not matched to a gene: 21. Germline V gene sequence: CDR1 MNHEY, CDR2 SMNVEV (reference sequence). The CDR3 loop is CASASGTGGRGLAMYEQYF. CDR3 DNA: TGTGCCAGCGCATCTGGGACAGGGGGCAGGGGACTAGCGATGTACGAGCAGTACTTC.

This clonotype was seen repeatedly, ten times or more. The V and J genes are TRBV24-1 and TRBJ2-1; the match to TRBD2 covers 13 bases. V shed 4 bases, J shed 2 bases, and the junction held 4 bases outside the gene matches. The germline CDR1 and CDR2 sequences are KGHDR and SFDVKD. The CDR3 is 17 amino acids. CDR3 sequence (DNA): TGTGCCACCAGTGACTGGACTAGCGGGGGCCCCTACAATGAGCAGTTCTTC. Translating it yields CATSDWTSGGPYNEQFF.

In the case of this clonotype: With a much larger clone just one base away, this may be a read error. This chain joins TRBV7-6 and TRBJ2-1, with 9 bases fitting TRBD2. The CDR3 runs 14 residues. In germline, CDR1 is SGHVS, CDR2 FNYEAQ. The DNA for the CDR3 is TGTGCCAACAGCTCAGCGGGGGGCCTCGATGAGCAGTTCTTC. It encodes CANSSAGGLDEQFF.

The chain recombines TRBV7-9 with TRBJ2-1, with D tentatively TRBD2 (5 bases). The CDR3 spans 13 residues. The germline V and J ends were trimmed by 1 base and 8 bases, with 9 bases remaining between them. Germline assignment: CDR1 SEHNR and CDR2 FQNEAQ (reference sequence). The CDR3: CASSLVGKDEQFF. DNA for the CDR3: TGTGCCAGCAGCTTAGTCGGGAAGGATGAGCAGTTCTTC.

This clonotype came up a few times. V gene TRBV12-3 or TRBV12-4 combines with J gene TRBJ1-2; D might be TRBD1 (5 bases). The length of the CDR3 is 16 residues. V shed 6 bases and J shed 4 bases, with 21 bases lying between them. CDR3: CASSQSRADGGYGYTF. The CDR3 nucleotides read TGTGCCAGCAGCCAAAGCAGGGCCGACGGGGGCTATGGCTACACCTTC.

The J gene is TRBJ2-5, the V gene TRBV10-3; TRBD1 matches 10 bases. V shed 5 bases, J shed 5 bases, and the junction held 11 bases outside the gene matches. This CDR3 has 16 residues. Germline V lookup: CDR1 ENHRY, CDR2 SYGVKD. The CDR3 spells CAISRPGTGDFETQYF. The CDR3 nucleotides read TGTGCCATCAGTCGGCCCGGGACAGGGGACTTTGAGACCCAGTACTTC.

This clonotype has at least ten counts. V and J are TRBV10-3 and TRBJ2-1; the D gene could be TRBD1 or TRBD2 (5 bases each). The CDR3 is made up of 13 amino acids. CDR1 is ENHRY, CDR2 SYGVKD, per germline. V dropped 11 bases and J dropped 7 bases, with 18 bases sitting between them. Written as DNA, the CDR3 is TGTGCCCTGGGGACGGTGGAAAGGAATGAGCAGTTCTTC. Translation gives CALGTVERNEQFF.

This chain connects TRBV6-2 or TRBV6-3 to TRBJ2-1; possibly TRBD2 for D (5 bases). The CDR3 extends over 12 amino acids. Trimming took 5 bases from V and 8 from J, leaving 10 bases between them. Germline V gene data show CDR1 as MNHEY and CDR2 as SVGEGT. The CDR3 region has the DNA TGTGCCAGCAGTACCCCTAGCCATGAGCAGTTCTTC. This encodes CASSTPSHEQFF.

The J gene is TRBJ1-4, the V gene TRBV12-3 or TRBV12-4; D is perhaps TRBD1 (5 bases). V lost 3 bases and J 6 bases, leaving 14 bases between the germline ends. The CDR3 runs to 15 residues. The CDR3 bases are TGTGCCAGCAGTTTCCGGGACGGCAAGGATGAAAAACTGTTTTTT. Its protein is CASSFRDGKDEKLFF.